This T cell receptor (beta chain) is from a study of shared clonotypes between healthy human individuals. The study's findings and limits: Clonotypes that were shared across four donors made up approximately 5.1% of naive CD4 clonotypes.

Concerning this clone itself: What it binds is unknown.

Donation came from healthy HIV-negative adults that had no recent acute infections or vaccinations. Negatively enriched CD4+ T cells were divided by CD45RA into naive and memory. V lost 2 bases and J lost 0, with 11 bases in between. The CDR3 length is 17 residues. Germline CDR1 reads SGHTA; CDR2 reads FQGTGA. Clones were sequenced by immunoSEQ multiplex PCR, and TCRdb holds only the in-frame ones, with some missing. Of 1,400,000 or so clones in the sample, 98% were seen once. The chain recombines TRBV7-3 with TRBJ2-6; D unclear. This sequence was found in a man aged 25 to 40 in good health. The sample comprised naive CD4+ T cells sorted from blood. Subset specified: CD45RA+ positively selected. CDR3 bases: TGTGCCAGCAGCTTAGCAGGCAGCAGCTCTGGGGCCAACGTCCTGACTTTC. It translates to CASSLAGSSSGANVLTF.